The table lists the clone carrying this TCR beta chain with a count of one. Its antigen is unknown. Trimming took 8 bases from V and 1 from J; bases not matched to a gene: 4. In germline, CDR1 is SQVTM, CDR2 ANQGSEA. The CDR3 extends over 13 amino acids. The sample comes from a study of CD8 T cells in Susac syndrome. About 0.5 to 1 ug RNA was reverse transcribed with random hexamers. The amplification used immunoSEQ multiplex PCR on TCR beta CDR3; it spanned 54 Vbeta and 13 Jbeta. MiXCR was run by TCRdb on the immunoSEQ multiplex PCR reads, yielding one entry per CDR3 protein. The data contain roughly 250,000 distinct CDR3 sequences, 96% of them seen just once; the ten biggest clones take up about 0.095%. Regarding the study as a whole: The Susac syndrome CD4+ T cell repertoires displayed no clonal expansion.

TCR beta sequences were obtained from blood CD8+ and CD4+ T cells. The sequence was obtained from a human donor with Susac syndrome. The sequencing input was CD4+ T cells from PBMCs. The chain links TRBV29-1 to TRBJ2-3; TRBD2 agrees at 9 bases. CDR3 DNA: TGCAGCACCTTAGCGGGAGGCACAGATACGCAGTATTTT. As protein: CSTLAGGTDTQYF.